The clone carrying this TCR beta chain was counted between two and nine times. Antigen: not known. Sequencing used immunoSEQ multiplex PCR; TCRdb keeps in-frame clones, though not all of them. The sample carries 350,000 to 450,000 clones, 83% recorded once. These data belong to a study of Ad26.COV2.S vaccination and SARS-CoV-2 variants. Noted treatment: some 19 received Ad26.COV2.S at low or high dose, single or two shots; roughly 5 received placebo; per-sample allocation not given. Material that was analyzed had been drawn on day 63 after the first vaccine or placebo injection. The study's findings and limits: Vaccinees displayed broader spike-specific TCR repertoires than placebo recipients.

Source: peripheral blood, taken in a trial of Ad26.COV2.S vaccine versus placebo. This receptor was obtained from a person between 18 and 60 years old who received the Ad26.COV2.S COVID-19 vaccine or a placebo.

For the CDR3, the DNA is TGTGCCAGCAGTCCGGGACAGGCCACAGATACGCAGTATTTT. Translating it yields CASSPGQATDTQYF. The chain combines TRBV27 with TRBJ2-3; 8 bases line up with TRBD1. Germline V lookup: CDR1 MNHEY, CDR2 SMNVEV (reference sequence). The CDR3 has 14 residues. Trimming took 5 bases from V and 2 from J; bases not matched to a gene: 3.